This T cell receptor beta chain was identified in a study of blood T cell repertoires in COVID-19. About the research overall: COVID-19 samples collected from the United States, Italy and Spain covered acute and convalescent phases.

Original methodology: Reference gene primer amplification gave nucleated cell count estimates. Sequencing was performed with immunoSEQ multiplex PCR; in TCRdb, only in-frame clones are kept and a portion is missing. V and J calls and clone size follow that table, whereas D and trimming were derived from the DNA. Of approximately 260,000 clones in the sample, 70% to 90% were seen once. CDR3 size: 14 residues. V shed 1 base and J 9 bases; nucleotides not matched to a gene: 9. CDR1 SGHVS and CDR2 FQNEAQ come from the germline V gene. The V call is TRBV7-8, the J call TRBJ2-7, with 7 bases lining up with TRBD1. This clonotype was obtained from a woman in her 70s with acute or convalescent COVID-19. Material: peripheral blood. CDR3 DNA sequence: TGTGCCAGCAGCTTAGGCGGACAGGATAAAGGGCAGTACTTC. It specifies CASSLGGQDKGQYF.